The entry that follows covers one T cell receptor (beta chain) sequence. Germline values: CDR1 MNHNY, CDR2 SVGAGI (reference sequence). The V gene lost 6 bases and the J gene lost 0 bases, with 15 bases spanning the gap. The CDR3 sequence is 16 residues long. These data come from a study of blood T cell repertoires in COVID-19. Study summary: T cells, B-cell-depleted T cells, or PBMCs supplied cDNA or gDNA.

Assay: immunoSEQ multiplex PCR; the TCRdb copy retains only in-frame clones and omits some. The sample yields approximately 16,000 clones, roughly 91% seen once. The receptor was derived from a woman of 80 years or more with COVID-19, enrolled during active disease. The chain is built from TRBV6-6 and TRBJ1-5; D uncertain. Sequences were obtained from peripheral blood. The CDR3 here is CASRRTYGDSNQPQHF. DNA of the CDR3: TGTGCCAGCAGAAGAACTTATGGAGATAGCAATCAGCCCCAGCATTTT.